This TCR beta chain came from a study of shared clonotypes between healthy human individuals. The table came from immunoSEQ multiplex PCR; TCRdb's copy has only in-frame clones and leaves some out. The data hold hundreds of thousands of clones, with around 93% observed a single time. Selected positively for CCR7 and CD45RO-negative, naive CD8 cells excluded terminally differentiated effector memory CD45RA+ cells. This CDR3 spans 13 amino acids. V was trimmed by 5 bases and J by 11 bases, leaving 16 bases between them. Germline V CDR1 and CDR2: MNHEY, SMNVEV (reference sequence). Sequenced input: naive CD8+ T cells sorted from blood. The clonotype originates from a young man in good health. The chain recombines TRBV27 with TRBJ2-1, with D unresolved. For the CDR3, the DNA is TGTGCCAGCAGTCTAAGGACCCAGTTGAAGCAGTTCTTC. Translating it yields CASSLRTQLKQFF.